This T cell receptor beta chain was profiled in a study of blood T cell repertoires in COVID-19. Background on the study: Both acute and convalescent COVID-19 samples were obtained from the United States, Italy and Spain. Sample material is recorded as cDNA or gDNA derived from T cells, B-cell-depleted T cells, or PBMCs.

V shed 0 bases, J shed 6 bases, and the junction held 3 bases outside the gene matches. The CDR3 has 14 amino acids. Per the germline V gene, CDR1 is SGHRS and CDR2 is YFSETQ. Per the original methods: Reference gene primer amplification gave estimated nucleated cell counts. This table comes from immunoSEQ multiplex PCR, and its TCRdb copy is limited to in-frame clones, with some not included. That table gives V, J and clone size, and the DNA gave D and trimming. The table lists 300,000 to 350,000 clones, approximately 89% of them singletons. Seattle's enrolled individuals joined amid active infection and were then monitored longitudinally.

Input material: peripheral blood. The receptor was derived from a woman aged 55-70 years with COVID-19, enrolled during active disease. J is TRBJ1-5 and V is TRBV5-1, with TRBD1 matching over 7 bases. Here the CDR3 DNA reads TGCGCCAGCAGCTTGGTCCAGGGGGGTCAGCCCCAGCATTTT. Its protein product is CASSLVQGGQPQHF.